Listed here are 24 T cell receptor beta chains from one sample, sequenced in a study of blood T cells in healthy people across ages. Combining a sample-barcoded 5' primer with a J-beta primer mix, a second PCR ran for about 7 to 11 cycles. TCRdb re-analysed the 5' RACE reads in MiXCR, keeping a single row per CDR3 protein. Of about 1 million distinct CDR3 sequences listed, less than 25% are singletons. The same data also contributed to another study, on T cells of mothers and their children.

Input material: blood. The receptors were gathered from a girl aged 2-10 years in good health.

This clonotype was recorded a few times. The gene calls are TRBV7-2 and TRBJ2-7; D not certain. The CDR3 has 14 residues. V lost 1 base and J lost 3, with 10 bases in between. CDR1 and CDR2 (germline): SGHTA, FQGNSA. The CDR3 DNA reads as TGTGCCAGCAGCTTAGTTGTGAGGAACTACGAGCAGTACTTC. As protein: CASSLVVRNYEQYF.

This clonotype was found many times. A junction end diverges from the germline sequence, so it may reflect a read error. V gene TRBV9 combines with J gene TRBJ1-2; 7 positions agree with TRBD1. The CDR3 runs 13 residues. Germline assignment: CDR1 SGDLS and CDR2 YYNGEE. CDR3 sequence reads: CASSVTGNYGYTF. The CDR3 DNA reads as TGCGCCAGCAGCGTGACAGGGAACTATGGCTACACCTTC.

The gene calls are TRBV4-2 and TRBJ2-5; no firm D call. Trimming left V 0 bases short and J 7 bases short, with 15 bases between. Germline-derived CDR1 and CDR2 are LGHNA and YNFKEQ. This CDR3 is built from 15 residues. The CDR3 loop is CASSQDSWGLGTQYF. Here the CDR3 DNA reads TGTGCCAGCAGCCAAGATAGTTGGGGATTGGGGACCCAGTACTTC.

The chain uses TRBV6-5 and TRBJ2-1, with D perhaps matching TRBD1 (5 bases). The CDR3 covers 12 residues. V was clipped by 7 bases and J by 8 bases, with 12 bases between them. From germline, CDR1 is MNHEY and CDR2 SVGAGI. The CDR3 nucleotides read TGTGCCAGCACCGCGAAAGGGGATGAGCAGTTCTTC. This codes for CASTAKGDEQFF.

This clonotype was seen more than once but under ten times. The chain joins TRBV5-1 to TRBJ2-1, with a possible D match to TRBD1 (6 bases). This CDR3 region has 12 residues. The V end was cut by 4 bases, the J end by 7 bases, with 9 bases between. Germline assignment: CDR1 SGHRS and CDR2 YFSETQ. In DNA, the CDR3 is TGCGCCAGCAGCACTGGACAGAATGAGCAGTTCTTC. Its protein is CASSTGQNEQFF.

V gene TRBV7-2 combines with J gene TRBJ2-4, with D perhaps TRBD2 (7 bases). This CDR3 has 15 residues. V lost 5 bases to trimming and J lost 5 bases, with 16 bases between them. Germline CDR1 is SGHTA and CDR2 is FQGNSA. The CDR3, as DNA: TGTGCCAGCAGCGGGAGGGGACACGGAGAAAACATTCAGTACTTC. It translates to CASSGRGHGENIQYF.

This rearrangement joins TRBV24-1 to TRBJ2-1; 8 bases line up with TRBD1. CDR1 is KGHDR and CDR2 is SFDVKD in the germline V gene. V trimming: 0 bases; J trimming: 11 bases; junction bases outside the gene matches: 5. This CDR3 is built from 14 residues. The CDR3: CATSDLGDRGKQFF. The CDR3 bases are TGTGCCACCAGTGATTTGGGCGACAGGGGAAAGCAGTTCTTC.

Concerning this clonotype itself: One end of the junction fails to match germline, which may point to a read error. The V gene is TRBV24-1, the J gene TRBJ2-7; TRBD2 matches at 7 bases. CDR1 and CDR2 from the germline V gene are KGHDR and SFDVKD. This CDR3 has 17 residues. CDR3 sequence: CATSNFGAGENEYEQYF. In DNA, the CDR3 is TGTGCCACCAGTAATTTTGGGGCGGGAGAAAATGAATACGAGCAGTACTTC.

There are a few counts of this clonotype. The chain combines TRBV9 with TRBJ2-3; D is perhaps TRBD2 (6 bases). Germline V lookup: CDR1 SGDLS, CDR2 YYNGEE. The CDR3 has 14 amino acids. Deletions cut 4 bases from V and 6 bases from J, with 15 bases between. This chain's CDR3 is CASSLSGPADTQYF. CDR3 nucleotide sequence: TGTGCCAGCAGCCTTAGCGGCCCGGCGGATACGCAGTATTTT.

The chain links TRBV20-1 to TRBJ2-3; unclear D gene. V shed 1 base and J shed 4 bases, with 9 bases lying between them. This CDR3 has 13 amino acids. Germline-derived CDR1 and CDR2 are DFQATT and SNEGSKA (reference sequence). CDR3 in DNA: TGCAGTGCTAGAGTCGACCTCGCAGATACGCAGTATTTT. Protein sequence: CSARVDLADTQYF.

The CDR3 loop is CATSRAEIAYEQYF. DNA for the CDR3: TGTGCCACCAGCAGAGCAGAGATCGCCTACGAGCAGTACTTC. The chain couples TRBV15 to TRBJ2-5, with D unresolved. Near its end, the DNA agrees better with TRBJ2-7, so the J call may be wrong. CDR1 is LNHNV, CDR2 YYDKDF, per germline (reference sequence). The CDR3 length is 14 residues.

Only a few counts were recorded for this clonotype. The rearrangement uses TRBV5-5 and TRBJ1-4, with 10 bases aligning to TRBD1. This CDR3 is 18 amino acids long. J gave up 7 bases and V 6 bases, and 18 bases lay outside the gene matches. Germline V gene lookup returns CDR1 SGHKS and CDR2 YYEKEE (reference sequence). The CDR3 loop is CASTPGTGDVVRGEKLFF. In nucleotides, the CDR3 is TGTGCCAGCACTCCCGGGACAGGGGACGTTGTAAGAGGTGAAAAACTGTTTTTT.

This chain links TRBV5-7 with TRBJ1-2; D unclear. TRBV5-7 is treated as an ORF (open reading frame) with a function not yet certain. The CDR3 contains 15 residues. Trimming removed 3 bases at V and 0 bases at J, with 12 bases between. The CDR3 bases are TGTGCCAGCAGCTCAGATCGGCGAGCTAACTATGGCTACACCTTC. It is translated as CASSSDRRANYGYTF.

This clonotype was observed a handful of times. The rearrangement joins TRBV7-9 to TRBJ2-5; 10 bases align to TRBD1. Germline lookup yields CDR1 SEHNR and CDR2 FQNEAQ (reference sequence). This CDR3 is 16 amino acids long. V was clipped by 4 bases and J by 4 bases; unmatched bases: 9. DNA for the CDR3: TGTGCCAGCAGCTCAAACCGGGACAGGGGACCAGAGACCCAGTACTTC. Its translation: CASSSNRDRGPETQYF.

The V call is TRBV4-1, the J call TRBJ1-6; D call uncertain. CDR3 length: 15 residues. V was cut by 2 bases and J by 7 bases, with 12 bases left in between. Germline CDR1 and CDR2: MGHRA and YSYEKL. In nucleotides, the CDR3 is TGCGCCAGCAGCCAAACCAGCAACCTCAATTCACCCCTCCACTTT. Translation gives CASSQTSNLNSPLHF.

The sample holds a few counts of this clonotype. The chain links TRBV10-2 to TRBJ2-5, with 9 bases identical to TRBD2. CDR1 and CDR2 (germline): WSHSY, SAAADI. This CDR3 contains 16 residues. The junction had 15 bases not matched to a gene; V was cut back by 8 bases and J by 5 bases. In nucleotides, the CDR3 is TGCGCCAGCCGTGGATTGATAGCGGGAGTCGGGGAGACCCAGTACTTC. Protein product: CASRGLIAGVGETQYF.

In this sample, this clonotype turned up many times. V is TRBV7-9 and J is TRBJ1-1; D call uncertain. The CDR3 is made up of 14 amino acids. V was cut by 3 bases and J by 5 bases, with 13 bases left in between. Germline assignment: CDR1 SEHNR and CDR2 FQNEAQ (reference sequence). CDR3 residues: CASSLGGGRTEAFF. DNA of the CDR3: TGTGCCAGCAGCTTGGGTGGCGGGAGGACTGAAGCTTTCTTT.

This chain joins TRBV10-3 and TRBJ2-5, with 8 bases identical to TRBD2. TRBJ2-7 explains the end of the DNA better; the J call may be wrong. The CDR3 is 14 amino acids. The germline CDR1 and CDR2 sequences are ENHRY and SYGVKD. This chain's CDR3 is CAISDGRETYEQYF. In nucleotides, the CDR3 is TGTGCCATCAGTGACGGGAGGGAAACCTACGAGCAGTACTTC.

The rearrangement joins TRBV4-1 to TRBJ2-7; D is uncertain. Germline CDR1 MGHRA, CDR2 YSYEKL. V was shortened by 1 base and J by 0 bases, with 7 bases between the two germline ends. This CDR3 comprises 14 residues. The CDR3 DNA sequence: TGCGCCAGCAGCCAAGTAGGGTACTCCTACGAGCAGTACTTC. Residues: CASSQVGYSYEQYF.

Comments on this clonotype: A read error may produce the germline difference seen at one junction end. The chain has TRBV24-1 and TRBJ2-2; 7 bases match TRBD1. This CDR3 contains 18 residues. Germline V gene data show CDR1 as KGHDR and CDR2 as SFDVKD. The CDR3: CATSDLHTGVGIPGEPFF. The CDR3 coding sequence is TGTGCCACCAGTGATTTGCACACAGGGGTTGGTATACCCGGGGAGCCGTTTTTT.

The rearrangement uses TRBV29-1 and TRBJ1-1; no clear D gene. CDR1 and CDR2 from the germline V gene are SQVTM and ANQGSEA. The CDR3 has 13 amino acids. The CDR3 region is CSSSRRLNTEAFF. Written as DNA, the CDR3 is TGCAGTTCGAGTAGGCGTCTGAACACTGAAGCTTTCTTT.

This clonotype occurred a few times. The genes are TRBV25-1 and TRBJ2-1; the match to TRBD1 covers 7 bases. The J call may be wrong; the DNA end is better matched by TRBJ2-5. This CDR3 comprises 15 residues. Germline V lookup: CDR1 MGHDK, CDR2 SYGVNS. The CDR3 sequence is CASGTGVRGVETQYF. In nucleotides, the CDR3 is TGTGCCAGCGGAACAGGGGTCAGGGGTGTAGAGACCCAGTACTTC.

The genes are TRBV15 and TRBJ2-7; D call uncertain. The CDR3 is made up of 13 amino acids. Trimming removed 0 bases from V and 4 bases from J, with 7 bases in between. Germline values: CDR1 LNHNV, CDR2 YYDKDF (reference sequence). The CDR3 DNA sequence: TGTGCCACCAGCAGAGAAGTTCGGTACGAGCAGTACTTC. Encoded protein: CATSREVRYEQYF.

CDR3 amino acids: CASSFGVDSYEQYF. In nucleotides, the CDR3 is TGCGCCAGCAGCTTCGGGGTGGATTCCTACGAGCAGTACTTC. The chain recombines TRBV5-1 with TRBJ2-7, with D maybe TRBD2 (5 bases). V lost 2 bases and J lost 1, with 10 bases in between. CDR1 and CDR2 (germline): SGHRS, YFSETQ. The CDR3 is 14 residues long. Looking up the rest from reference TRBV5-1 and TRBJ2-7 gives the full variable domain: KAGVTQTPRYLIKTRGQQVTLSCSPISGHRSVSWYQQTPGQGLQFLFEYFSETQRNKGNFPGRFSGRQFSNSRSEMNVSTLELGDSALYLCASSFGVDSYEQYFGPGTRLTVT.